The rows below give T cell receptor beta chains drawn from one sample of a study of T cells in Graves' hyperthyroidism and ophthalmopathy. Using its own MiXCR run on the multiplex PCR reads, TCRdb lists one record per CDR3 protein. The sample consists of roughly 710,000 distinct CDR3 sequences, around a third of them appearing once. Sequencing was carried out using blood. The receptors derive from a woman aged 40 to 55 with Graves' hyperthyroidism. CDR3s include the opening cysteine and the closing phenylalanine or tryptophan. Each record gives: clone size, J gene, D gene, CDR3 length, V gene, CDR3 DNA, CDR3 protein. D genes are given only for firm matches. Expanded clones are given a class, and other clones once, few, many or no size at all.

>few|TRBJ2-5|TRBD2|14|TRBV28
TGTGCCAGCAGTTCGGCGGGAGAGCAAGAGACCCAGTACTTC
CASSSAGEQETQYF
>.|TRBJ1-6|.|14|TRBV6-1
TGTGCCAGCTCACCAGAGGACTTATATTCACCCCTCCACTTT
CASSPEDLYSPLHF
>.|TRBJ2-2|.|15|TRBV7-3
TGTGCCAGCTCACAGGTTGGGCTACCCACCGGGGAGCTGTTTTTT
CASSQVGLPTGELFF
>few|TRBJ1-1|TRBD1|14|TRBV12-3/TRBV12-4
TGTGCCAGCAGACGGACAGGGCAGAACACTGAAGCTTTCTTT
CASRRTGQNTEAFF
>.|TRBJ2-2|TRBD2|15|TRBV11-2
TGTGCCAGCAGCCGTAGCGGGGTCGGCACCGGGGAGCTGTTTTTT
CASSRSGVGTGELFF
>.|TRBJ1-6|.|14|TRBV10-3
TGTGCCACCCGGGTGGGGGGGCATAATTCACCCCTCCACTTT
CATRVGGHNSPLHF
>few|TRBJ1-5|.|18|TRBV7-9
TGTGCCAGCATTTCCTACAGGGTGCAGGGTCGGGGCAATCAGCCCCAGCATTTT
CASISYRVQGRGNQPQHF
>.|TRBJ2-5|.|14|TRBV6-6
TGTGCCAGCGGTATTTTACCCGAGGATGAGACCCAGTACTTC
CASGILPEDETQYF
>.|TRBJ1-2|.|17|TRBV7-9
TGTGCCAGCAGCTTTACCGGACAGCTGAATTCTAACTATGGCTACACCTTC
CASSFTGQLNSNYGYTF
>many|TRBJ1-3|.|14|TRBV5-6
TGTGCCAGCAGCTTAACGGACTCTGGAAACACCATATATTTT
CASSLTDSGNTIYF
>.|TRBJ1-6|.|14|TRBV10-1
TGCGCCAGCAGTGGGTCGAACGCAAATTCACCCCTCCACTTT
CASSGSNANSPLHF
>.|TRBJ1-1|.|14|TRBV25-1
TGTGCCAGCTCACCCCAGACACGTAACACTGAAGCTTTCTTT
CASSPQTRNTEAFF
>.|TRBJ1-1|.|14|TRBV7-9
TGTGCCAGCAGCTTAGTGGAAACTTACACTGAAGCTTTCTTT
CASSLVETYTEAFF
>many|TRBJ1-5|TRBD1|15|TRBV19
TGTGCCACCACCCGGAGGACAGGGGAAGGACAGCCCCAGCATTTT
CATTRRTGEGQPQHF
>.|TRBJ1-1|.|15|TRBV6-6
TGTGCCAGCATCGGGGGCGCCTCCGGAAACACTGAAGCTTTCTTT
CASIGGASGNTEAFF
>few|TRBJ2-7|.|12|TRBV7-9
TGTGCCAGCAGCCCCGAAGGGGGCGAGCAGTACTTC
CASSPEGGEQYF
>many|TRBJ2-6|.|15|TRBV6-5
TGTGCCAGCAGTTCCGAGTACTCTGGGGCCAACGTCCTGACTTTC
CASSSEYSGANVLTF
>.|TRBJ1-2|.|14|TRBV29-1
TGCAGCACCCCGTCGGGGACTCATAACTATGGCTACACCTTC
CSTPSGTHNYGYTF
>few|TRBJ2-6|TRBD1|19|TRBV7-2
TGTGCCAGCAGCCCCGCGGGTACAGGGGGCTTTCCTGGGGCCAACGTCCTGACTTTC
CASSPAGTGGFPGANVLTF
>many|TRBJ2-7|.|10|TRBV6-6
TGTGCCAGCGGGTCGAACGAGCAGTACTTC
CASGSNEQYF
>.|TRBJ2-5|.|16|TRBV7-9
TGTGCCAGCAGCTCACCACCGTGGGCAGGCCAAGAGACCCAGTACTTC
CASSSPPWAGQETQYF
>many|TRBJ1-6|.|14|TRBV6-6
TGTGCCAGCAGCCCTCCCAGGGGTGCTTTGAACCTCCACTTT
CASSPPRGALNLHF
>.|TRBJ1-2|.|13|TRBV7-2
TGTGCCAGCAGCCCAACCGAAGGGAATGGCTACACCTTC
CASSPTEGNGYTF
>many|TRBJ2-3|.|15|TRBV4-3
TGCGCCAGCAGCGGGGTCGGAGGGGGCACAGATACGCAGTATTTT
CASSGVGGGTDTQYF
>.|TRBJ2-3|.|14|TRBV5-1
TGTGCCAGCAGCTTATTCGGCTGGGGAGATACGCAGTATTTT
CASSLFGWGDTQYF
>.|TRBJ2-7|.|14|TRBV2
TGTGCCAGCAGACCTGATCTAAGGGTCTACGAGCAGTACTTC
CASRPDLRVYEQYF
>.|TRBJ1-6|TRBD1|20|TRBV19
TGTGCCAGTAGTATCTTCCTGGGACAGGGCCGCGGGGACAGGAATTCACCCCTCCACTTT
CASSIFLGQGRGDRNSPLHF
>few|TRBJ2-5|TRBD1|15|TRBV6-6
TGTGCCAGCAGGAAATCCGACAGGGGCAGCGTAGCCCAGTACTTC
CASRKSDRGSVAQYF
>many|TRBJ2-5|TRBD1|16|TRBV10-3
TGTGCCATCAGTGAAAGCGACAGGGCCTTTCAAGAGACCCAGTACTTC
CAISESDRAFQETQYF
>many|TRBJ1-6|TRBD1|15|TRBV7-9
TGTGCCAGCAGCCACGGACAGGGCGATAATTCACCCCTCCACTTT
CASSHGQGDNSPLHF
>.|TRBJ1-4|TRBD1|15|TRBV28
TGTGCCAGCAGCCTGCCTGCGGGACAGGGGGAAAAACTGTTTTTT
CASSLPAGQGEKLFF